A selection of T cell receptor beta chains follows, all from one sample in a study of breast tumors, draining lymph nodes, adjacent tissues. One entry per CDR3 protein, called by TCRdb with MiXCR from the multiplex PCR reads. This sample carries 130,000 or so distinct CDR3 sequences, 20% to 25% of them seen once, and the ten largest clones take just over 2.5%. Sequencing was performed on axillary lymph node tissue. These TCRs come from a female donor with breast cancer. Some clones in this sample may be carry-over from other donors' samples. The CDR3 runs from the conserved cysteine through the conserved F or W. Fields, in order: V gene, CDR3 length, D gene, CDR3 protein. D genes are given only for firm matches.

v_call: TRBV18; cdr3_length: 14; d_call: .; cdr3_aa: CASSPDRRSGELFF
v_call: TRBV7-2; cdr3_length: 15; d_call: .; cdr3_aa: CASSLSGYSNQPQHF
v_call: TRBV12-3/TRBV12-4; cdr3_length: 16; d_call: TRBD2; cdr3_aa: CASSPFGTSGFNEQFF
v_call: TRBV15; cdr3_length: 15; d_call: TRBD1; cdr3_aa: CATSREGQDNSPLHF
v_call: TRBV20-1; cdr3_length: 14; d_call: .; cdr3_aa: CSARDSRDTGELFF
v_call: TRBV27; cdr3_length: 14; d_call: .; cdr3_aa: CASSFGHVTGELFF
v_call: TRBV7-9; cdr3_length: 12; d_call: .; cdr3_aa: CASSSEGETQYF
v_call: TRBV28; cdr3_length: 16; d_call: .; cdr3_aa: CASSTPGQTRAYEQYF
v_call: TRBV7-9; cdr3_length: 21; d_call: TRBD2; cdr3_aa: CASSLGRRGWTSALGYNEQFF
v_call: TRBV4-1; cdr3_length: 19; d_call: TRBD2; cdr3_aa: CASSRARTSGRSLYNELFF
v_call: TRBV30; cdr3_length: 12; d_call: .; cdr3_aa: CAWSTRTDTQYF
v_call: TRBV11-2; cdr3_length: 13; d_call: TRBD1; cdr3_aa: CASSPGQGGEQYF
v_call: TRBV6-6; cdr3_length: 16; d_call: .; cdr3_aa: CTSSPGGRGSYNEQFF
v_call: TRBV7-9; cdr3_length: 18; d_call: TRBD2; cdr3_aa: CASSPGLAGGFSSYEQYF
v_call: TRBV3-1; cdr3_length: 14; d_call: .; cdr3_aa: CASSQVRFSNEQFF
v_call: TRBV28; cdr3_length: 14; d_call: .; cdr3_aa: CASSRDGIALPQHF
v_call: TRBV14; cdr3_length: 16; d_call: TRBD2; cdr3_aa: CASSQERGGLGNEQFF
v_call: TRBV11-3; cdr3_length: 12; d_call: .; cdr3_aa: CASSPSINEQFF
v_call: TRBV18; cdr3_length: 15; d_call: .; cdr3_aa: CASSPPSPGYYGYTF
v_call: TRBV29-1; cdr3_length: 12; d_call: TRBD2; cdr3_aa: CSVAGYEETQYF
v_call: TRBV25-1; cdr3_length: 14; d_call: TRBD2; cdr3_aa: CASSLGTTTDTQYF
v_call: TRBV20-1; cdr3_length: 15; d_call: TRBD2; cdr3_aa: CSASALAGVGNEQFF
v_call: TRBV11-2; cdr3_length: 14; d_call: .; cdr3_aa: CASSLSVSRNEQFF
v_call: TRBV5-8; cdr3_length: 15; d_call: .; cdr3_aa: CASSLVSGGNQPQHF
v_call: TRBV30; cdr3_length: 13; d_call: .; cdr3_aa: CAWSVGGEETQYF
v_call: TRBV20-1; cdr3_length: 11; d_call: .; cdr3_aa: CSARKGPRQFF
v_call: TRBV4-3; cdr3_length: 15; d_call: TRBD1; cdr3_aa: CASSQRTGRQETQYF
v_call: TRBV2; cdr3_length: 17; d_call: .; cdr3_aa: CASSDRGGRVAKNIQYF
v_call: TRBV28; cdr3_length: 11; d_call: TRBD1; cdr3_aa: CATRDRSEQYF
v_call: TRBV4-1; cdr3_length: 23; d_call: .; cdr3_aa: CASSRGRARTQGPLPGLMDTQYF
v_call: TRBV28; cdr3_length: 14; d_call: .; cdr3_aa: CASSLHGGGETQYF
v_call: TRBV12-3/TRBV12-4; cdr3_length: 16; d_call: .; cdr3_aa: CASRSTEFGEHEKLFF
v_call: TRBV19; cdr3_length: 14; d_call: .; cdr3_aa: CASSIGLLADTQYF
v_call: TRBV18; cdr3_length: 14; d_call: TRBD1; cdr3_aa: CASSSGTGSNEQFF
v_call: TRBV9; cdr3_length: 11; d_call: .; cdr3_aa: CASSANYGYTF
v_call: TRBV19; cdr3_length: 14; d_call: TRBD2; cdr3_aa: CATRLAGHSYEQYF
v_call: TRBV5-8; cdr3_length: 14; d_call: TRBD1; cdr3_aa: CASSLVGTGIGYTF
v_call: TRBV19; cdr3_length: 16; d_call: TRBD1; cdr3_aa: CASKRGGFGTNEKLFF
v_call: TRBV11-2; cdr3_length: 12; d_call: .; cdr3_aa: CASSLIRETQYF
v_call: TRBV6-2/TRBV6-3; cdr3_length: 15; d_call: .; cdr3_aa: CASQGRLENTGELFF
v_call: TRBV25-1; cdr3_length: 14; d_call: .; cdr3_aa: CASSDPVGADTQYF
v_call: TRBV6-1; cdr3_length: 16; d_call: .; cdr3_aa: CASSDTPGAGWETQYF
v_call: TRBV7-2; cdr3_length: 14; d_call: .; cdr3_aa: CASSYGSWNQPQHF
v_call: TRBV30; cdr3_length: 12; d_call: .; cdr3_aa: CAWSEVFYGYTF
v_call: TRBV5-5; cdr3_length: 15; d_call: TRBD2; cdr3_aa: CASSLGASGEGEQFF
v_call: TRBV2; cdr3_length: 16; d_call: TRBD1; cdr3_aa: CASRGGQAFASYEQYF
v_call: TRBV18; cdr3_length: 15; d_call: TRBD1; cdr3_aa: CASSTGQGLTYEQYF
v_call: TRBV19; cdr3_length: 15; d_call: .; cdr3_aa: CASSIDRSSGNTIYF
v_call: TRBV12-3/TRBV12-4; cdr3_length: 15; d_call: .; cdr3_aa: CASSQTGEVPYEQYF
v_call: TRBV29-1; cdr3_length: 13; d_call: .; cdr3_aa: CSVRGPATYEQYF
v_call: TRBV18; cdr3_length: 15; d_call: .; cdr3_aa: CASSPYRDSEEKLFF
v_call: TRBV30; cdr3_length: 13; d_call: .; cdr3_aa: CAWSETGAGGYTF
v_call: TRBV7-7; cdr3_length: 15; d_call: TRBD1; cdr3_aa: CASSVDQGAYNEQFF
v_call: TRBV19; cdr3_length: 15; d_call: TRBD1; cdr3_aa: CASSTARTGKETQYF
v_call: TRBV30; cdr3_length: 15; d_call: .; cdr3_aa: CAWTHTQGFSYEQYF
v_call: TRBV6-5; cdr3_length: 17; d_call: .; cdr3_aa: CASSPMGAGIRDEKLFF
v_call: TRBV10-3; cdr3_length: 15; d_call: TRBD1; cdr3_aa: CAISEPTGGNNEQFF
v_call: TRBV28; cdr3_length: 14; d_call: TRBD1; cdr3_aa: CASCLPGQVYGYTF
v_call: TRBV4-2; cdr3_length: 15; d_call: .; cdr3_aa: CASSHDDSSYNEQFF
v_call: TRBV5-1; cdr3_length: 15; d_call: TRBD2; cdr3_aa: CASSSTSGRADTQYF